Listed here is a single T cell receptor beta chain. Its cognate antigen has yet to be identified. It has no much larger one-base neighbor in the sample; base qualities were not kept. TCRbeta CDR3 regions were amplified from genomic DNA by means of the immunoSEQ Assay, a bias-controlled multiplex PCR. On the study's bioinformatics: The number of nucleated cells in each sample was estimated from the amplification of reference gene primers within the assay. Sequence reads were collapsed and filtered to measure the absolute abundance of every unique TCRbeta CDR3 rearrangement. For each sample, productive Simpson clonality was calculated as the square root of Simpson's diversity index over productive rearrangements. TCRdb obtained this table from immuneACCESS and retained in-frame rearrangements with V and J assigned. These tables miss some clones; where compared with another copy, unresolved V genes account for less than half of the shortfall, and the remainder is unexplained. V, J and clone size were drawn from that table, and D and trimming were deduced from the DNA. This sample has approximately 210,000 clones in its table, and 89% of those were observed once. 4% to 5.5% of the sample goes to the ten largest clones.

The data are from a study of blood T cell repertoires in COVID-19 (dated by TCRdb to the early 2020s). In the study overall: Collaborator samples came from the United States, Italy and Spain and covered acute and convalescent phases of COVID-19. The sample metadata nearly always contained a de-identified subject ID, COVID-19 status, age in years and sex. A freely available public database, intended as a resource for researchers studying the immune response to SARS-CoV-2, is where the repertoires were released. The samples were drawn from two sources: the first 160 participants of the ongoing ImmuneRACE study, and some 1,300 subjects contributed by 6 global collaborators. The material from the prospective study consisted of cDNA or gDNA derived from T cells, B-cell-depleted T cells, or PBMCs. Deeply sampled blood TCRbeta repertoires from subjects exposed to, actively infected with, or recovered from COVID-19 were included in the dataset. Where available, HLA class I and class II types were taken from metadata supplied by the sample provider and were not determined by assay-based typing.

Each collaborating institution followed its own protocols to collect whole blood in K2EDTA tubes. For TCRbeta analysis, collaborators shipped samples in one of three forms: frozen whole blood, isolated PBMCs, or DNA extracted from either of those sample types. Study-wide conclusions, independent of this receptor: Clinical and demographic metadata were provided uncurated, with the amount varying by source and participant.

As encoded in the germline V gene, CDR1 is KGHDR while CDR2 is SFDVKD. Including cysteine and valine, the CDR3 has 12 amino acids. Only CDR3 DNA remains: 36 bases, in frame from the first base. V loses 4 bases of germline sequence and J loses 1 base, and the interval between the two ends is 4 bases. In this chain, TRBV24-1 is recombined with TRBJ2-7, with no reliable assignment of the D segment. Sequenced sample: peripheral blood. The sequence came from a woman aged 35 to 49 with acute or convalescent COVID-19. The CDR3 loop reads CATSEQSYEQYV. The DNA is TGTGCCACCAGTGAACAGTCCTACGAGCAGTACGTC.